This paragraph covers one T cell receptor beta chain sequence. Its antigen is undetermined. CDR1 and CDR2 (germline): MGHRA, YSYEKL. This CDR3 is 15 amino acids long. V was pared by 2 bases and J by 4 bases, with 5 bases of the junction left unmatched. The data stem from a study of vaccination and CD4 T cells after COVID-19. CD4+ T cells that had been cultured provided DNA sequenced with the Oncomine TCR Beta short-read assay. TCRdb ran MiXCR on the PCR reads and lists one entry per CDR3 protein. The repertoire includes about 6,800 distinct CDR3 sequences, about 25% of them detected once, and around a tenth sits in the top ten. Notes on the study in general: SARS-CoV-2-reactive clonotype medians increased from around 20 to 38, not significantly. Nearly all convalescent vaccine-specific clones, 304 of 307, recognized only SARS-CoV-2 spike.

Treatment in this sample: roughly ten-day PBMC culture with coronavirus spike peptide pools or control peptides (ViraFEST assay). This sequence joins TRBV4-1 and TRBJ2-7; TRBD1 aligns across 10 bases. The receptor was derived from a human donor who had recovered from COVID-19. Sequenced material: CD4+ T cells from blood, cultured in vitro, taken after SARS-CoV-2 vaccination. CDR3 DNA: TGCGCCAGCAGCCAACAACCGGGACAGGGGTACGAGCAGTACTTC. This codes for CASSQQPGQGYEQYF.